The present TCR beta chain was sequenced within a study of blood T cell repertoires in COVID-19. Overall study: COVID-19 samples collected from the United States, Italy and Spain covered acute and convalescent phases. Nucleic acid was either cDNA or gDNA, and it came from T cells, B-cell-depleted T cells, or PBMCs.

This CDR3 is built from 13 residues. Germline loops: CDR1 LNHDA, CDR2 SQIVND (reference sequence). The germline V and J ends were trimmed by 6 bases and 1 base, with 10 bases remaining between them. The authors' processing: Quantification of nucleated cells was approximated via reference gene primer amplification. Here immunoSEQ multiplex PCR was the method, and the copy in TCRdb shows in-frame clones only, minus some. D and trimming were read from the DNA, whereas the V and J calls and clone size are those reported in that table. Among fewer than 200,000 clones listed, about 87% were seen once. Sequencing was done on a sample of peripheral blood. V is TRBV19 and J is TRBJ2-7; D possibly corresponds to TRBD1 (5 bases). The clonotype was recovered from a man aged 55 to 70 with acute or convalescent COVID-19. CDR3 nucleotide sequence: TGTGCCAGTAGGGAAACAGGTTCCTACGAGCAGTACTTC. Translation gives CASRETGSYEQYF.